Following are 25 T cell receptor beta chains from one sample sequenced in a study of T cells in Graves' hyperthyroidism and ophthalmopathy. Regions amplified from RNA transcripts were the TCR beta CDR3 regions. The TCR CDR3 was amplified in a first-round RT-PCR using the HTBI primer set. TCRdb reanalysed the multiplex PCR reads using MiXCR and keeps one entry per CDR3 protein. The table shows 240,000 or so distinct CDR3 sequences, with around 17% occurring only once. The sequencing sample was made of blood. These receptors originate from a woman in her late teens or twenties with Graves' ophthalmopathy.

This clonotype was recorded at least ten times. The CDR3 here is CASSSWTGYEQYF. CDR3 DNA: TGTGCCAGCAGCTCCTGGACAGGCTACGAGCAGTACTTC. The genes are TRBV5-6 and TRBJ2-7; 7 bases agree with TRBD1. V was clipped by 3 bases and J by 3 bases; unmatched bases: 3. The CDR3 is 13 amino acids. Germline CDR1 is SGHDT and CDR2 is YYEEEE. The variable domain in full, completed from reference TRBV5-6 and TRBJ2-7, reads DAGVTQSPTHLIKTRGQQVTLRCSPKSGHDTVSWYQQALGQGPQFIFQYYEEEERQRGNFPDRFSGHQFPNYSSELNVNALLLGDSALYLCASSSWTGYEQYFGPGTRLTVT.

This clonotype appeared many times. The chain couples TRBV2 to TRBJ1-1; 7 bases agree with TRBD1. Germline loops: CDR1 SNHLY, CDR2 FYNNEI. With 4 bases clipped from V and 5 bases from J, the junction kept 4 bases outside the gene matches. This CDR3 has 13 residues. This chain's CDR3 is CASSAGGWTEAFF. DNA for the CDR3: TGTGCCAGCAGTGCAGGGGGTTGGACTGAAGCTTTCTTT.

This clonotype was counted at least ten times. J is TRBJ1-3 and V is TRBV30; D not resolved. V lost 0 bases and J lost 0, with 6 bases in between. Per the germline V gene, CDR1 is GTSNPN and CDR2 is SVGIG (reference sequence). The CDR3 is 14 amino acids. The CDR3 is CAWSVDSSGNTIYF. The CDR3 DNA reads TGTGCCTGGAGTGTAGATAGCTCTGGAAACACCATATATTTT.

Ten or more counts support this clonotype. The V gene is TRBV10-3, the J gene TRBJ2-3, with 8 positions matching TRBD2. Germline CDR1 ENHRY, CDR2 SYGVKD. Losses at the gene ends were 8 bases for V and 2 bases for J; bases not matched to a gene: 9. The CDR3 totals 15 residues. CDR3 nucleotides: TGTGCCATCGGAGGGAGCGGGAGTATCACAGATACGCAGTATTTT. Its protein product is CAIGGSGSITDTQYF.

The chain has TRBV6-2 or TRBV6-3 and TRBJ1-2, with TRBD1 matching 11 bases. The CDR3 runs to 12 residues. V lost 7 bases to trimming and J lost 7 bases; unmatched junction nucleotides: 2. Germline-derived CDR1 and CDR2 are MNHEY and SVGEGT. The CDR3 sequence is CASMDRGLGYTF. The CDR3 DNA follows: TGTGCCAGCATGGACAGGGGGCTTGGCTACACCTTC.

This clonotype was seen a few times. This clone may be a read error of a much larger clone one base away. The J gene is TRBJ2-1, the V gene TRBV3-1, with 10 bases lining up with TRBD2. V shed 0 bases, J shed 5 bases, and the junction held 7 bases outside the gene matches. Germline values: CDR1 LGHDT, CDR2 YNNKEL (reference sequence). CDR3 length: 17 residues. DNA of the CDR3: TGTGCCAGCAGCCAAGAGCTAGCGGGGGCGTCCCACAATGAGCAGTTCTTC. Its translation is CASSQELAGASHNEQFF.

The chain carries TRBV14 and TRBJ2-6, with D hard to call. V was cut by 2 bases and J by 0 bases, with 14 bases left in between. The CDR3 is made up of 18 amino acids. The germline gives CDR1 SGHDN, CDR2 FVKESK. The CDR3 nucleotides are TGTGCCAGCAGCCAAAGAAGGGCGTCGTACTCTGGGGCCAACGTCCTGACTTTC. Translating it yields CASSQRRASYSGANVLTF.

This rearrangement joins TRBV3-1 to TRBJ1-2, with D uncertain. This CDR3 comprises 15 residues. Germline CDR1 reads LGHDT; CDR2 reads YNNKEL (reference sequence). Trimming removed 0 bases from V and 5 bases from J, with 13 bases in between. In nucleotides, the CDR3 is TGTGCCAGCAGCCAAGAAGGATACCGGGGATATGGCTACACCTTC. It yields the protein CASSQEGYRGYGYTF.

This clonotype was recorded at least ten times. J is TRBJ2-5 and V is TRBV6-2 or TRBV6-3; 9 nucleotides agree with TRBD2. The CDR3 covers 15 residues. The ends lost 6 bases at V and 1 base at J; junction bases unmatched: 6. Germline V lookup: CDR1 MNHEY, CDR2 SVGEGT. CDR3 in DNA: TGTGCCAGCAGAAGGGCGGGAGGGTTCCAAGAGACCCAGTACTTC. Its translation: CASRRAGGFQETQYF.

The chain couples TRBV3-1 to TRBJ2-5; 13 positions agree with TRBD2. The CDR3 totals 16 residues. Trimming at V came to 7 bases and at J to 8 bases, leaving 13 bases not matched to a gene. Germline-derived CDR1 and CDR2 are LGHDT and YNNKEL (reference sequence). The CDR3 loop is CASNPTVRTSGSTQYF. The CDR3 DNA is TGTGCCAGCAACCCAACGGTGAGGACTAGCGGGAGCACCCAGTACTTC.

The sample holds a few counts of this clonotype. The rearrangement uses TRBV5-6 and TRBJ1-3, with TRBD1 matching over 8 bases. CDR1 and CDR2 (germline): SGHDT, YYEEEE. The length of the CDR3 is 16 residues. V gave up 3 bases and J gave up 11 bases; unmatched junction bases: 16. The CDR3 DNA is TGTGCCAGCAGCTATTGGGGACAGGACGATGGGTCCGCCATATATTTT. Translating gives CASSYWGQDDGSAIYF.

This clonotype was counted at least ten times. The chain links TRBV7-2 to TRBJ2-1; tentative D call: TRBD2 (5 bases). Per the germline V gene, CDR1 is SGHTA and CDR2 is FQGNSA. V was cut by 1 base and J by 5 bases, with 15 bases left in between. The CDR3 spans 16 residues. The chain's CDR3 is CASSLGGGLVNNEQFF. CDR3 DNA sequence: TGTGCCAGCAGCTTAGGCGGAGGATTGGTGAACAATGAGCAGTTCTTC.

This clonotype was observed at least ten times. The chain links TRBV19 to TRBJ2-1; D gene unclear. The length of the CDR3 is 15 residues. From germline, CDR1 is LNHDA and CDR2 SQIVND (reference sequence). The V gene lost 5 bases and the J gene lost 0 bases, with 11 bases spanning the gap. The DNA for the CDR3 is TGTGCCAGTAGTCGGGCGGATAGCTCCTACAATGAGCAGTTCTTC. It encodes CASSRADSSYNEQFF.

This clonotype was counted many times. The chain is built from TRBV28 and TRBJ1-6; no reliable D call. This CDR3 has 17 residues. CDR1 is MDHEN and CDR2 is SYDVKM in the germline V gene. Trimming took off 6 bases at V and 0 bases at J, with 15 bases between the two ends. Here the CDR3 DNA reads TGTGCCAGCAGCCCGACCCGGCGCAGCTCCTATAATTCACCCCTCCACTTT. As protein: CASSPTRRSSYNSPLHF.

CDR3 protein: CASSSAAGTRNTEAFF. In DNA, the CDR3 is TGTGCCAGCAGCTCTGCAGCCGGGACCCGGAACACTGAAGCTTTCTTT. The rearrangement links TRBV6-1 to TRBJ1-1, with D tentatively TRBD1 (5 bases). Germline V gene data show CDR1 as MNHNS and CDR2 as SASEGT. Trimming pared 6 bases from V and 1 base from J, leaving 18 bases between. The length of the CDR3 is 16 residues.

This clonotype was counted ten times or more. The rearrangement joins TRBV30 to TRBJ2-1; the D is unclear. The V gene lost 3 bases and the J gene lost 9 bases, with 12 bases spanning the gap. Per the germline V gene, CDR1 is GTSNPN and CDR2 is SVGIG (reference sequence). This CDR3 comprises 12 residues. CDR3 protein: CAWRGLTGEQFF. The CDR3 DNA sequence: TGTGCCTGGAGGGGCCTGACGGGTGAGCAGTTCTTC.

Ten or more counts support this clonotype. In DNA form, the CDR3 reads TGTGCCATCGAGGACAGGGGGGGGTTGGTCGCTGAAGCTTTCTTT. Its translation is CAIEDRGGLVAEAFF. The chain links TRBV6-1 to TRBJ1-1; 10 bases agree with TRBD1. Trimming cost V 10 bases and J 6 bases; bases outside gene matches: 14. The CDR3 has 15 residues. CDR1 is MNHNS, CDR2 SASEGT, per germline.

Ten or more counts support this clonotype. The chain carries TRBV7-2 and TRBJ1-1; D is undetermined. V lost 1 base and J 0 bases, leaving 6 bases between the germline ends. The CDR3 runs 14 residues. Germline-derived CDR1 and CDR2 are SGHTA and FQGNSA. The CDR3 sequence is CASSLVNVNTEAFF. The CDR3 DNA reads TGTGCCAGCAGCTTAGTTAATGTGAACACTGAAGCTTTCTTT.

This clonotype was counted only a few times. CDR3 sequence (DNA): TGTGCCAGCAGCCCGGAGGGACAGGGGGTGTGGGAGCAGTACTTC. Encoded protein: CASSPEGQGVWEQYF. The chain combines TRBV7-9 with TRBJ2-7; 11 bases line up with TRBD1. The CDR3 runs to 15 residues. The V gene end was trimmed by 5 bases and the J gene end by 7 bases; junction bases not matched to a gene: 10. Germline V CDR1 and CDR2: SEHNR, FQNEAQ (reference sequence).

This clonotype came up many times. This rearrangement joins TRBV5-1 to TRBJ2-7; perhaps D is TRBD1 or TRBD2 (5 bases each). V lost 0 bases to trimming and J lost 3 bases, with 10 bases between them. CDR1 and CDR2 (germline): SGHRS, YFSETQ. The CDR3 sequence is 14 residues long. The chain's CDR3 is CASSLGAGSYEQYF. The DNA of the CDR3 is TGCGCCAGCAGCTTGGGTGCAGGGAGCTACGAGCAGTACTTC.

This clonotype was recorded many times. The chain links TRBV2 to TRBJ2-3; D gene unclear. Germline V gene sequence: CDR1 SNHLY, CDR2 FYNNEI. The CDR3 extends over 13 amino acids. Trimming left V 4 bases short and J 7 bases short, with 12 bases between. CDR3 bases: TGTGCCAGCAGTGCGGACCTACTGTATACGCAGTATTTT. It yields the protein CASSADLLYTQYF.

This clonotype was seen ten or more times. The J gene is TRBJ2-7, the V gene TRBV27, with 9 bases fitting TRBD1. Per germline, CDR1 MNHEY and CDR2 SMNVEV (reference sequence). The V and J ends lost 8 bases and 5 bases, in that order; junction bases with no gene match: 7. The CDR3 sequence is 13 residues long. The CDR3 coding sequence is TGTGCCAGCCTCGGACAGGGGTTGGACGAGCAGTACTTC. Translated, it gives CASLGQGLDEQYF.

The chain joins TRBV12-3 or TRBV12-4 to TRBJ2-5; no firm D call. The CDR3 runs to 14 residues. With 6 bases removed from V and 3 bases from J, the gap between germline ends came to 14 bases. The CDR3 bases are TGTGCCAGCAGACTTGTAGGTTTGGAAGAGACCCAGTACTTC. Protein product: CASRLVGLEETQYF.

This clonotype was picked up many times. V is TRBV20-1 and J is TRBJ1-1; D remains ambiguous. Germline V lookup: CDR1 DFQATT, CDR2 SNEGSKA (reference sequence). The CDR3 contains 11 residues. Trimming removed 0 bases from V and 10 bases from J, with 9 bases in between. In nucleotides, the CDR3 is TGCAGTGCTAGAGATGACGGTATAGCTTTCTTT. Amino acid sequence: CSARDDGIAFF.

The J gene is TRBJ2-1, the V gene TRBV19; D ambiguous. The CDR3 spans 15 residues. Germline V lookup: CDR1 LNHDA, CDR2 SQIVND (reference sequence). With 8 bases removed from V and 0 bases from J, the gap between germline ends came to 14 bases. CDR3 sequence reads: CASGPWSDSYNEQFF. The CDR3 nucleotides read TGTGCCAGTGGCCCCTGGAGCGACTCCTACAATGAGCAGTTCTTC.